This T cell receptor (beta chain) was retrieved from a study of siplizumab effects on memory and regulatory T cells. Findings of the study overall: In controls, approximately 28% of mappable alloreactive CD4+ clones were Treg-derived on average, versus roughly 74% with siplizumab.

About this clone itself: Its antigen remains unidentified.

Each sample yielded around 9.4 x 10^4 assayed TCR templates. Assay: immunoSEQ multiplex PCR; the TCRdb copy retains only in-frame clones and omits some. The sample records about 120,000 clones, over 85% being singletons. Per the germline V gene, CDR1 is KGHSH and CDR2 is LQKENI. V lost 3 bases, J lost 4 bases, and 11 bases lay in between. The CDR3 spans 14 residues. The material sequenced was non-Treg CD4+ T cells sorted from blood. The receptor comes from a human donor in good health. The chain uses TRBV18 and TRBJ2-3; no clear D. CDR3 nucleotide sequence: TGTGCCAGCTCACCCTTCCTAGGCGCAGATACGCAGTATTTT. Translating gives CASSPFLGADTQYF.